This T cell receptor beta chain was retrieved from a study of T-cell memory formation after mild COVID-19. Study information: Largely, TCR clusters stayed within a single donor.

This clonotype was seen ten or more times. TCRdb independently ran MiXCR on the 5' RACE reads; one entry per CDR3 protein. This table holds about 190,000 distinct CDR3 sequences, approximately 30% found once. The CDR3 is made up of 19 amino acids. Looked up from germline, CDR1 is SGHRS and CDR2 is YFSETQ. The V end was cut by 5 bases, the J end by 0 bases, with 23 bases between. This chain joins TRBV5-1 and TRBJ1-4; TRBD1 is a possible D gene (5 bases). The sequence came from an adult woman who had mild COVID-19 (a few samples of this study predate the infection). Cell type and time point are not known. Sequences were obtained from PBMCs or a T cell subset sorted from them (not recorded which). The CDR3 DNA follows: TGCGCCAGCAGGACTGGAAGACAGTTTCTACCACCAACTAATGAAAAACTGTTTTTT. Translating gives CASRTGRQFLPPTNEKLFF.